The clone carrying this TCR beta chain was found a few times. The antigen is undetermined. V shed 5 bases and J shed 5 bases, with 6 bases lying between them. CDR3 length equals 11 residues. In germline, CDR1 is SEHNR, CDR2 FQNEAQ (reference sequence). RNA in amounts of roughly 0.5 to 1 ug was reverse transcribed with random hexamers. The CDR3 of TCR beta was amplified by immunoSEQ multiplex PCR across 54 Vbeta and 13 Jbeta. TCRdb used MiXCR to reprocess the immunoSEQ multiplex PCR reads, holding one entry per CDR3 protein. This table holds about 150,000 distinct CDR3 sequences, 95% found once. The data belong to a study of CD8 T cells in Susac syndrome. Study-wide findings and caveats: The study conceded that its TCR sequencing and HLA analysis involved relatively few individuals.

Sequencing of TCR beta was carried out in blood CD8+ and CD4+ T cells. Bulk CD8+ and CD4+ cells came from magnetic negative isolation; CD8+ TEMRA by FACS. Source material: CD8+ T cells from PBMCs. The chain joins TRBV7-9 to TRBJ2-5; D remains unclear. The sequence was collected from a human donor with multiple sclerosis. In DNA form, the CDR3 reads TGTGCCAGCAGCCCCCGGGAGACCCAGTACTTC. It specifies CASSPRETQYF.